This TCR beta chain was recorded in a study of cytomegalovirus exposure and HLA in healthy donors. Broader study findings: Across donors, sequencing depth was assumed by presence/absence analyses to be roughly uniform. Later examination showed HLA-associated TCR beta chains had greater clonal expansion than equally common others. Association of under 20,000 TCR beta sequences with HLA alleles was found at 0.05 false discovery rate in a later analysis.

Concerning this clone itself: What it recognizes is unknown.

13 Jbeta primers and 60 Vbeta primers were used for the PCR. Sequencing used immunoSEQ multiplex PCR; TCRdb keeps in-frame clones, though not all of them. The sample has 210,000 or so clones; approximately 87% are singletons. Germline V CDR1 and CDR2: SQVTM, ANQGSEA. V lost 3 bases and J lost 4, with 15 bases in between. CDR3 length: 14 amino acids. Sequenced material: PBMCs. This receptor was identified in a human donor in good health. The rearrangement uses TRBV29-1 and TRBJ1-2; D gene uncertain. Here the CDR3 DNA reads TGCAGCGTTGAGACCCCGACAAGAACCTATGGCTACACCTTC. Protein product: CSVETPTRTYGYTF.